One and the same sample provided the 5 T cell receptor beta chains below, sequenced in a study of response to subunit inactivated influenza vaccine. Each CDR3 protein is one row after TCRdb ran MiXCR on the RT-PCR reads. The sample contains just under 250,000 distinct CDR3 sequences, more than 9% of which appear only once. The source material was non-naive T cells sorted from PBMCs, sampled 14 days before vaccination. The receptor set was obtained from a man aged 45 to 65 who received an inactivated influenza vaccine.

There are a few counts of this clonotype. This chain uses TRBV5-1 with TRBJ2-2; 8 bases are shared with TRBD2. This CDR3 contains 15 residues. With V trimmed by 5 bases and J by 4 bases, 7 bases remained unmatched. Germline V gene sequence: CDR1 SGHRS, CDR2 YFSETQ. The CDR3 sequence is CASRIGGGSTGELFF. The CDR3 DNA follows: TGCGCCAGCAGAATTGGCGGGGGGAGCACCGGGGAGCTGTTTTTT.

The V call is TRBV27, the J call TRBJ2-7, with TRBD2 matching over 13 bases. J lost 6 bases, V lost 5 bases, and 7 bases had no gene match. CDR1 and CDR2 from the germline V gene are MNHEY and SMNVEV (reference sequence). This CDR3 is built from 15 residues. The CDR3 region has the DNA TGTGCCAGCAGTCCGCGGACTAGCGGGAGCGTCGAGCAGTACTTC. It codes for CASSPRTSGSVEQYF.

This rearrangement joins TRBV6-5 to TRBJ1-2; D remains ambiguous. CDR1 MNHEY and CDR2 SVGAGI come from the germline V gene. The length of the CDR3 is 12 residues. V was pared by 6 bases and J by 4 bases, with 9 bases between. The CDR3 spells CASREGPYGYTF. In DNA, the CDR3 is TGTGCCAGCAGGGAAGGACCCTATGGCTACACCTTC.

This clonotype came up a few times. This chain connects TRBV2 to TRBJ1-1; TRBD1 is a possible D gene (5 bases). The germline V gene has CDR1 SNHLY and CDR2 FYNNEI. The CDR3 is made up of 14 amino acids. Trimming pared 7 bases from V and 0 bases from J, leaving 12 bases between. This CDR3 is CASKGTSMNTEAFF. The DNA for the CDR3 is TGTGCCAGCAAAGGGACTTCCATGAACACTGAAGCTTTCTTT.

This CDR3 is CASSSTGTGGTDTQYF. In nucleotides, the CDR3 is TGTGCCAGCAGCTCAACCGGGACTGGGGGGACAGATACGCAGTATTTT. The V call is TRBV6-2 or TRBV6-3, the J call TRBJ2-3; the D gene is possibly TRBD2 (6 bases). The germline CDR1 and CDR2 sequences are MNHEY and SVGEGT. The CDR3 runs to 16 residues. Trimming took 6 bases from V and 3 from J, leaving 19 bases between them.